This TCR beta chain stems from a study of T-cell reconstitution after alpha-beta-depleted transplantation in children. A few counts support this clonotype. The antigen is undetermined. CDR1 and CDR2 (germline): SNHLY, FYNNEI. The ends were cut back, 5 bases at V and 1 base at J, with 8 bases in the middle. The length of the CDR3 is 13 residues. As it was prepared, the TCRbeta library received unique molecular identifiers. From the PCR reads, TCRdb called clonotypes with MiXCR, one entry per CDR3 protein. The sample lists 500,000 to 600,000 distinct CDR3 sequences, 25% to 30% occurring once. The study, taken as a whole, reports: At the one-year point after transplant, T-cell counts and TCRbeta diversity were found to come mostly from T cells that had been newly produced.

The source of this sequence is a boy under three years old with Wiskott-Aldrich syndrome, due to receive a stem cell transplant. The chain combines TRBV2 with TRBJ1-1, with no clear D. The input for sequencing was PBMCs, taken before TCRalphabeta/CD19-depleted stem cell transplant. In nucleotides, the CDR3 is TGTGCCAGCAGTCAACAACCGAACACTGAAGCTTTCTTT. Translated: CASSQQPNTEAFF.